This is a list of T cell receptor beta chains from one sample in a study of blood T cells in healthy people across ages. TCRdb recomputed calls from the 5' RACE reads with MiXCR, one row per CDR3 protein. Of 700,000 to 900,000 distinct CDR3 sequences in the sample, about 53% were seen once. Sequencing input: blood. The receptors originated from a man of 80 years or more in good health. Both conserved end residues are part of each CDR3. Fields, in order: V gene, D gene, clone size, J gene, CDR3 DNA, CDR3 protein. A D gene is named only where the DNA matches it firmly. Expanded clones get a size class; other rows say once, few or many, or leave the size out.

TRBV29-1	TRBD1	few	TRBJ2-7	TGCAGCATCGGACAGGGGAAGTACGAGCAGTACTTC	CSIGQGKYEQYF
TRBV29-1	TRBD1	few	TRBJ2-1	TGCAGCGTTGGACAGGGCGGCAGGAATGAGCAGTTCTTC	CSVGQGGRNEQFF
TRBV10-3	.	.	TRBJ2-5	TGTGCCATCAGTGATGCTAGCAGCCAAGAGACCCAGTACTTC	CAISDASSQETQYF
TRBV9	TRBD1	.	TRBJ1-1	TGTGCCAGCAGTGCCCAACCGGGACAGGGGTACACTGAAGCTTTCTTT	CASSAQPGQGYTEAFF
TRBV6-2/TRBV6-3	TRBD2	once	TRBJ2-7	TGTGTCGCCAGGACTAGCGGGAGCTACGAGCAGTACTTC	CVARTSGSYEQYF
TRBV9	.	.	TRBJ2-7	TGTGCCAGCAGCGTAGGGGGACCGTCGAGTTCCTACGAGCAGTACTTC	CASSVGGPSSSYEQYF
TRBV2	TRBD1	few	TRBJ2-5	TGTGCCAGCAGCCAAACCCTGACAGGGGGGTTAGAGACCCAGTACTTC	CASSQTLTGGLETQYF
TRBV20-1	.	many	TRBJ2-1	TGCAGTGCCGCGGGGGCACTTTCCTACAATGAGCAGTTCTTC	CSAAGALSYNEQFF
TRBV27	TRBD2	.	TRBJ2-1	TGTGCCAGCAAGCCGGGACTAGCGGGTAGTGAGCAGTTCTTC	CASKPGLAGSEQFF
TRBV30	.	.	TRBJ2-2	TGTGCCTGGAGTGCTTCCGGGGAGCTGTTTTTT	CAWSASGELFF
TRBV3-1	TRBD2	.	TRBJ2-5	TGTGCCAGCAGCCAAGGGGGAGGGCCGAGGCAAGAGACCCAGTACTTC	CASSQGGGPRQETQYF
TRBV5-1	TRBD2	.	TRBJ2-1	TGCGCCAGCAGCTTCAGCCCACTAGCGGGAGATCCCCGCTCCTACAATGAGCAGTTCTTC	CASSFSPLAGDPRSYNEQFF
TRBV12-3/TRBV12-4	TRBD2	few	TRBJ2-2	TGTGCCAGCAGTTTGACTAGCGGGAAGACCGGGGAGCTGTTTTTT	CASSLTSGKTGELFF
TRBV7-8	TRBD1	.	TRBJ1-2	TGTGCCAGCAGCCCCAATCGATTCCCGGGGGACAGGGGGCATGGCTACACCTTC	CASSPNRFPGDRGHGYTF
TRBV6-2/TRBV6-3	.	few	TRBJ2-7	TGTGCCAGCAGTTACTCCAACTGGGGACGGGCTAACGGCTACGAGCAGTACTTC	CASSYSNWGRANGYEQYF
TRBV7-7	.	few	TRBJ2-7	TGTGCCAGCAGCTTACACCCAGGGACCTACGAGCAGTACTTC	CASSLHPGTYEQYF
TRBV10-3	TRBD1	.	TRBJ1-5	TGTGCCACTCGAGACAGGGATGTGTATCAGCCCCAGCATTTT	CATRDRDVYQPQHF
TRBV29-1	.	.	TRBJ2-5	TGCAGCGTCCGAGGGGATTTGGAGACCCAGTACTTC	CSVRGDLETQYF
TRBV3-1	.	few	TRBJ1-2	TGTGCCAGCAGCCAAGCGGGCGTAGGGGGAGTTGGCTACACCTTC	CASSQAGVGGVGYTF
TRBV29-1	TRBD1	once	TRBJ1-2	TGCAGCGTCCAGGGGGGGGGTGGCTACACCTTC	CSVQGGGGYTF
TRBV7-2	.	.	TRBJ2-1	TGTGCCAGCAGCCCCCAGGTATCCTACAATGAGCAGTTCTTC	CASSPQVSYNEQFF
TRBV10-3	.	.	TRBJ1-2	TGTGCCATCAGTGAAGAGTGGGGGGTCTATGGCTACACCTTC	CAISEEWGVYGYTF
TRBV24-1	.	.	TRBJ1-2	TGTGCCACCAGTGACTCCGGACGGGACTATGGCTACACCTTC	CATSDSGRDYGYTF
TRBV15	.	few	TRBJ2-5	TGTGCCACCAGCACCGACGGGACTCAAGAGACCCAGTACTTC	CATSTDGTQETQYF
TRBV10-3	TRBD1	.	TRBJ2-1	TGTGCCATCAGTGAGGGGGACAGGGAGTACAATGAGCAGTTCTTC	CAISEGDREYNEQFF
TRBV5-1	TRBD1	few	TRBJ1-1	TGCGCCAGCAGCTTGGAGGCAGGGGGGACTGAAGCTTTCTTT	CASSLEAGGTEAFF
TRBV25-1	TRBD2	few	TRBJ2-1	TGTGCCAGCAGGGCCGGGGGGAGTTCCTACAATGAGCAGTTCTTC	CASRAGGSSYNEQFF
TRBV12-3/TRBV12-4	TRBD2	.	TRBJ2-3	TGTGCCAGCAGACCTAGCGGGAGGGCCTTGAGATACGCGTATTTT	CASRPSGRALRYAYF
TRBV29-1	.	few	TRBJ1-4	TGCAGCGTTGTGTCTGGGGCAGAAAAACTGTTTTTT	CSVVSGAEKLFF
TRBV28	TRBD1	few	TRBJ2-3	TGTGCCAGCAGCTCCAGGGACAGGGGAACAGATACGCAGTATTTT	CASSSRDRGTDTQYF
TRBV29-1	.	.	TRBJ2-7	TGCAGCGTTGAAGTGAGGGACGAGCAGTACTTC	CSVEVRDEQYF
TRBV18	TRBD1	.	TRBJ2-3	TGTGCCAGCTCACCGGGGACAGACAGAGGCGCGTATTTT	CASSPGTDRGAYF
TRBV29-1	.	many	TRBJ2-3	TGCAGCGTTGAGGTTAATACGCAGTATTTT	CSVEVNTQYF
TRBV12-3/TRBV12-4	.	few	TRBJ1-5	TGTGCCAGCAGTTCCACCTCGGCCGGGGATCAGCCCCAGCATTTT	CASSSTSAGDQPQHF
TRBV20-1	TRBD1	few	TRBJ1-1	TGCAGTGCTTTAGACCACAGGGGCCCGGCTAAAGCTTTCTTT	CSALDHRGPAKAFF
TRBV30	.	.	TRBJ2-7	TGTGCCAGTGGGGGGACGTCCTACGAGCAGTACTTC	CASGGTSYEQYF
TRBV7-2	TRBD2	.	TRBJ2-1	TGTGCCAGCAGTCTAACCGGGGGACTAGCTGGCGAGCAGTTCTTC	CASSLTGGLAGEQFF
TRBV7-3	.	.	TRBJ2-3	TGTGCCAGCAGCTTTAGAGGGGAGACAGATACGCAGTATTTT	CASSFRGETDTQYF
TRBV12-3/TRBV12-4	.	few	TRBJ2-7	TGTGCCAGCAGGCCACAGGGTGGCGACTCCTACGAGCAGTACTTC	CASRPQGGDSYEQYF
TRBV29-1	.	.	TRBJ2-7	TGCAGCGGCGGGCTTTCCTACGAGCAGTACTTC	CSGGLSYEQYF
TRBV7-9	TRBD1	.	TRBJ2-1	TGTGCCAGCAGGCCAGCCCCGGGACAGGCCTACAATGAGCAGTTCTTC	CASRPAPGQAYNEQFF
TRBV2	.	.	TRBJ2-7	TGTGCCAGCACTCCGGGACTCCGATACGAGCAGTACTTC	CASTPGLRYEQYF
TRBV29-1	TRBD1	.	TRBJ2-7	TGCAGCGCGTCCGGGACAGGGGGCGTCGAGCAGTACTTC	CSASGTGGVEQYF
TRBV4-2	TRBD2	.	TRBJ2-1	TGTGCCAGCAGCCGAAACCCCAGCGGGAGTGATGAGCAGTTCTTC	CASSRNPSGSDEQFF
TRBV12-3/TRBV12-4	TRBD2	.	TRBJ2-7	TGTGCCAGCAGCTCCGGACTAGCGGGAGGCTACGAGCAGTACTTC	CASSSGLAGGYEQYF